Each of the 10 T cell receptor beta chains below was sequenced from the same sample in a study of T cell responses to AZD1222 COVID-19 vaccine (dated by TCRdb to about 2021). Libraries were made using the immunoSEQ multiplex PCR assay. Drawn from immuneACCESS, this table holds only the in-frame rearrangements with V and J called that TCRdb kept. Clones are partly lost; checked studies trace under half to an unresolved V gene and leave the rest unexplained. The sample table holds around 130,000 clones, of which 75% to 95% were seen once. Together, the top ten hold roughly 5% of the sample. In light of the paper, this sample's time point label describes: baseline before first vaccination. The material sequenced was peripheral blood, taken on day 0 of AZD1222 vaccination. These TCRs come from an adult in good health.

The chain recombines TRBV15 with TRBJ2-1, with D perhaps matching TRBD2 (5 bases). Between the trimmed V and J ends, which lost 5 bases and 5 bases, there was a span of 13 bases. Germline CDR1 LNHNV, CDR2 YYDKDF (reference sequence). The length of the CDR3 is 14 residues. CDR3 nucleotides: TGTGCCACCAGCCCCCCGGGGAGTCACAATGAGCAGTTCTTC. It yields the protein CATSPPGSHNEQFF.

V is TRBV12-3 or TRBV12-4 and J is TRBJ2-7; D is perhaps TRBD1 or TRBD2 (5 bases each). The CDR3 length is 13 residues. Between the trimmed V and J ends, which lost 3 bases and 4 bases, there was a span of 10 bases. The CDR3 region is CASSLGDLYEQYF. DNA for the CDR3: TGTGCCAGCAGTTTGGGGGACCTATACGAGCAGTACTTC.

The gene calls are TRBV10-3 and TRBJ1-1, with no clear D. In germline, CDR1 is ENHRY, CDR2 SYGVKD. The CDR3 totals 13 residues. Trimming took 0 bases from V and 11 from J, leaving 13 bases between them. Here the CDR3 reads CAISESIFYGAFF. In nucleotides, the CDR3 is TGTGCCATCAGTGAGTCGATATTCTACGGGGCTTTCTTT.

The chain combines TRBV5-8 with TRBJ2-1, with 9 bases lining up with TRBD1. Unmatched junction bases numbered 1, after V lost 0 bases and J lost 3 bases. The CDR3 runs to 15 residues. Germline V gene lookup returns CDR1 SGHTS and CDR2 YDEGEE. The CDR3 DNA sequence: TGTGCCAGCAGCTTGGCGGGACAGGGCTACAATGAGCAGTTCTTC. It codes for CASSLAGQGYNEQFF.

This clone was counted only a few times. V gene TRBV18 combines with J gene TRBJ2-7, with D possibly being TRBD1 or TRBD2 (6 bases each). Trimming shortened V by 4 bases and J by 6 bases, and 19 bases separated the two germline ends. CDR1 and CDR2 from the germline V gene are KGHSH and LQKENI. This CDR3 has 15 amino acids. CDR3 loop: CASSQNQAGGGEQYF. CDR3 coding DNA: TGTGCCAGCTCACAAAACCAAGCCGGAGGGGGCGAGCAGTACTTC.

The chain is built from TRBV28 and TRBJ1-1, with a tentative D call TRBD1 (6 bases). CDR1 is MDHEN, CDR2 SYDVKM, per germline. The ends were cut back, 2 bases at V and 11 bases at J, with 12 bases in the middle. This CDR3 contains 12 residues. DNA for the CDR3: TGTGCCAGCAGTTTAGGGGGGGCGCGGGCTTTCTTT. Translating gives CASSLGGARAFF.

V usage is TRBV7-3 and J usage is TRBJ2-3; D may be TRBD1 or TRBD2 (6 bases each). Germline assignment: CDR1 SGHTA and CDR2 FQGTGA. This CDR3 has 13 residues. The V end was cut by 5 bases, the J end by 10 bases, with 16 bases between. The CDR3 region is CASSQQYGGAQYF. The CDR3 coding sequence is TGTGCCAGCAGCCAGCAATACGGGGGCGCGCAGTATTTT.

This chain uses TRBV6-1 with TRBJ1-2; D not certain. Germline V gene lookup returns CDR1 MNHNS and CDR2 SASEGT. V was pared by 3 bases and J by 3 bases, with 14 bases between. The length of the CDR3 is 15 residues. The CDR3 bases are TGTGCCAGCAGTGAGGCGGGCAGAGGAGACTATGGCTACACCTTC. This sequence encodes CASSEAGRGDYGYTF.

The chain employs TRBV10-3 and TRBJ1-1; maybe TRBD1 (5 bases). The length of the CDR3 is 15 residues. Germline values: CDR1 ENHRY, CDR2 SYGVKD. V shed 3 bases and J shed 0 bases, with 11 bases lying between them. This CDR3 is CAISDPPGVNTEAFF. DNA for the CDR3: TGTGCCATCAGTGACCCACCGGGGGTGAACACTGAAGCTTTCTTT.

The CDR3 DNA reads as TGTGCCAGCAGTTACGACAGGGCCTCAGATACGCAGTATTTT. Amino acids: CASSYDRASDTQYF. The rearrangement links TRBV6-5 to TRBJ2-3, with 7 bases fitting TRBD1. The CDR3 consists of 14 residues. V was pared by 2 bases and J by 4 bases, with 3 bases of the junction left unmatched. Germline V gene sequence: CDR1 MNHEY, CDR2 SVGAGI.